This entry concerns a single T cell receptor beta chain. Antigen: not known. J lost 5 bases, V lost 6 bases, and 9 bases had no gene match. Germline CDR1 and CDR2: SNHLY and FYNNEI. The CDR3 is 14 amino acids. The source of the sample is a study of cytomegalovirus exposure and HLA in healthy donors. General study findings and limits: Rarity held for most TCR sequences, but there were some public TCRs that occurred in many donors. Later analysis associated a missense DCLRE1C variant with TCR beta V- and J-gene trimming. Later analysis showed most CMV-associated TCR beta chains appearing HLA-restricted.

Use of 60 Vbeta and 13 Jbeta primers characterized the PCR. Clones were sequenced by immunoSEQ multiplex PCR, and TCRdb holds only the in-frame ones, with some missing. Here the sample spans 75,000 to 90,000 clones, about three quarters being singletons. This rearrangement joins TRBV2 to TRBJ1-1; 7 bases fit TRBD1. Sequenced sample: PBMCs. The TCR comes from a woman aged 40-49 years in good health and CMV-seropositive. This chain's CDR3 is CASSLQGLYTEAFF. The CDR3 DNA is TGTGCCAGCAGCTTACAGGGGTTATATACTGAAGCTTTCTTT.